Given below is one T cell receptor (beta chain) in context. Its antigen is as yet unknown. The data derive from a study of shared clonotypes between healthy human individuals. Study results and limitations: The study generally estimated greater richness for naive than memory subsets. The rarefaction results pointed to incomplete sorted-subset sequencing despite large depth.

In replicate PCRs of sorted subsets, approximately 210 ng DNA, approximately 30,000 T cell genomes, was used. In the original workflow: Filtering differed because ImmunoSEQ produced junction-only sequences that carried no quality scores. Sequencing was performed with immunoSEQ multiplex PCR; in TCRdb, only in-frame clones are kept and a portion is missing. V and J calls and clone size follow that table, whereas D and trimming were derived from the DNA. The data hold over 2 million clones, with around 90% observed a single time. This CDR3 spans 15 amino acids. Germline V gene data show CDR1 as LGHNA and CDR2 as YNFKEQ. The V end was cut by 4 bases, the J end by 4 bases, with 14 bases between.

Sequenced input: naive CD4+ T cells from PBMCs. Subset reported: CD45RA+ positively selected. This TCR came from a man aged 18 to 30 in good health. Some clones in this sample may be carry-over from other donors' samples. The rearrangement links TRBV4-2 to TRBJ1-3, with unresolved D. In DNA, the CDR3 is TGTGCCAGCAGCCTGGGAATCTCGTTCGGAAACACCATATATTTT. It specifies CASSLGISFGNTIYF.